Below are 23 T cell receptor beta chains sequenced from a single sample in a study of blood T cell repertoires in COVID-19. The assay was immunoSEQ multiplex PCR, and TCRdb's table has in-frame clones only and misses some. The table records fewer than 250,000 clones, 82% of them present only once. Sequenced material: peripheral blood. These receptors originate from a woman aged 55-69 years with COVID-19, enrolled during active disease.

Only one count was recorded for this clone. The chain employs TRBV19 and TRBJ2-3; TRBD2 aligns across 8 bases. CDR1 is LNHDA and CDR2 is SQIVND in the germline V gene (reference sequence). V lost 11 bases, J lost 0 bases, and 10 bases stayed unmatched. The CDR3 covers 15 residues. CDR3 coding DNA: TGTGCCTCTAAAGCGGGAGAAGTTAGCACAGATACGCAGTATTTT. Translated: CASKAGEVSTDTQYF.

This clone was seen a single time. For the CDR3, the DNA is TGCGCCAGCAGCTTGGGGTTCGGGGTTGACACTGAAGCTTTCTTT. Translating it yields CASSLGFGVDTEAFF. The J gene is TRBJ1-1, the V gene TRBV5-1; the D is unclear. From germline, CDR1 is SGHRS and CDR2 YFSETQ. The CDR3 is 15 residues long. The germline V and J ends were trimmed by 0 bases and 3 bases, with 12 bases remaining between them. The full variable domain, with the rest looked up from reference TRBV5-1 and TRBJ1-1, is KAGVTQTPRYLIKTRGQQVTLSCSPISGHRSVSWYQQTPGQGLQFLFEYFSETQRNKGNFPGRFSGRQFSNSRSEMNVSTLELGDSALYLCASSLGFGVDTEAFFGQGTRLTVV.

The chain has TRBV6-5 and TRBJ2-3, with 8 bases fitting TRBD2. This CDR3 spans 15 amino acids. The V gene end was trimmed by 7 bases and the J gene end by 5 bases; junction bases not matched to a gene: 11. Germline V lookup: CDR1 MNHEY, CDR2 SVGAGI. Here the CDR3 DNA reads TGTGCCAGCAAAATCACTAGCGGAAGGGGAGATACGCAGTATTTT. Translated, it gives CASKITSGRGDTQYF.

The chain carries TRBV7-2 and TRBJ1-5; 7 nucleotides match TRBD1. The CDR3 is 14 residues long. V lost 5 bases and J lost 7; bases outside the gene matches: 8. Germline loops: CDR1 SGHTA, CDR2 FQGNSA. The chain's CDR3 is CASSLTGANQPQHF. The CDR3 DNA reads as TGTGCCAGCAGCCTCACAGGGGCAAACCAGCCCCAGCATTTT.

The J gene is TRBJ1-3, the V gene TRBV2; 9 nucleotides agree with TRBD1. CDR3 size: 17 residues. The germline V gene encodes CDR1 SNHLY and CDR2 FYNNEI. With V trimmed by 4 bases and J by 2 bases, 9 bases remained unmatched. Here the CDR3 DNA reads TGTGCCAGCAGTGGGCCGGGACAGGGCAGGGCTGGAAACACCATATATTTT. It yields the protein CASSGPGQGRAGNTIYF.

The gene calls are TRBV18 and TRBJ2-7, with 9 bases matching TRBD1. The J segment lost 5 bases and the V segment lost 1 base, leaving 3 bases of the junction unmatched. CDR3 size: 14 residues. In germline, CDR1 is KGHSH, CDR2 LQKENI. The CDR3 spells CASSPLDRGDEQYF. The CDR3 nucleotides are TGTGCCAGCTCACCACTGGACAGGGGTGACGAGCAGTACTTC.

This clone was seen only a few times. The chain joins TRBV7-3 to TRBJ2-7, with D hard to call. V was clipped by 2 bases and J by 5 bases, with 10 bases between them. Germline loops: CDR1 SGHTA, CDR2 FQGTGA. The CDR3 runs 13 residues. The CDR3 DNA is TGTGCCAGCAGCTTAGGCAGGTGGGACGAGCAGTACTTC. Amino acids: CASSLGRWDEQYF.

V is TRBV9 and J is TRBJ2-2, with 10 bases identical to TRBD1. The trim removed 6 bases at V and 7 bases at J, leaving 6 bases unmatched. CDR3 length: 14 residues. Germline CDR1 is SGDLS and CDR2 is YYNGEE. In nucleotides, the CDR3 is TGTGCCAGCAATCGACAGGGGGCTTTCGGGGAGCTGTTTTTT. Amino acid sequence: CASNRQGAFGELFF.

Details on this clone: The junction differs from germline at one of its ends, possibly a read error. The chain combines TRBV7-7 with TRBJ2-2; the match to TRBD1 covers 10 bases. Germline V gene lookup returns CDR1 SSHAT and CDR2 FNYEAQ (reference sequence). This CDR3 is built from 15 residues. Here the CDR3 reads CASSLSDRGTGELFF. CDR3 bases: TGTGCTAGCAGCTTATCGGACAGGGGGACCGGGGAGCTGTTTTTT.

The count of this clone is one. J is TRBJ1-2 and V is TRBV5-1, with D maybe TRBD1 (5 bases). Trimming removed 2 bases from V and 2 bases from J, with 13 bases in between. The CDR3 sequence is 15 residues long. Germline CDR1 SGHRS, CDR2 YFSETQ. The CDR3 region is CASSFGAPGNYGYTF. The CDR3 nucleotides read TGCGCCAGCAGCTTTGGGGCCCCAGGCAACTATGGCTACACCTTC.

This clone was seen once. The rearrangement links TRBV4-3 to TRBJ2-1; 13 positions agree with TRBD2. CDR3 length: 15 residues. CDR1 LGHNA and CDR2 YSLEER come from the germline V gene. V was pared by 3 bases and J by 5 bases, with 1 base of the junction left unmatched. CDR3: CASSQGLAGHNEQFF. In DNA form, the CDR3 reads TGCGCCAGCAGCCAGGGACTAGCGGGGCACAATGAGCAGTTCTTC.

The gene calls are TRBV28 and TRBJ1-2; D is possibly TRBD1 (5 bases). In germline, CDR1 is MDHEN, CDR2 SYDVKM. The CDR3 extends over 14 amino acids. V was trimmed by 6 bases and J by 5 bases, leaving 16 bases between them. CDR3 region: CASRQPSGGYGYTF. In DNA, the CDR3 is TGTGCCAGCAGGCAACCCAGCGGGGGGTATGGCTACACCTTC.

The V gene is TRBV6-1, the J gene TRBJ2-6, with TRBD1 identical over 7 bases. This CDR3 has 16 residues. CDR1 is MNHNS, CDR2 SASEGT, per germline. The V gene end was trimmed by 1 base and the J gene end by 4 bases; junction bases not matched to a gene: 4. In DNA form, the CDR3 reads TGTGCCAGCAGTGAAGTAGGGGGCGCAGGGGCCAACGTCCTGACTTTC. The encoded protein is CASSEVGGAGANVLTF.

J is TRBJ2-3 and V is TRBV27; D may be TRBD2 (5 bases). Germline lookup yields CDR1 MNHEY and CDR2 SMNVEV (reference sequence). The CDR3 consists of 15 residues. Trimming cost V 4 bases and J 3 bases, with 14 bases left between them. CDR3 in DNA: TGTGCCAGCAGTTATCGTCGGGCGGGTACAGATACGCAGTATTTT. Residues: CASSYRRAGTDTQYF.

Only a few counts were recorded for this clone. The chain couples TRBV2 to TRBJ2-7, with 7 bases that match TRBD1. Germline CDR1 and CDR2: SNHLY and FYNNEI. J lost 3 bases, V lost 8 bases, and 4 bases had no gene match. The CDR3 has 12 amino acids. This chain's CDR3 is CASGDSYYEQYV. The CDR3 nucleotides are TGTGCCAGCGGGGACAGCTACTACGAGCAGTACGTC.

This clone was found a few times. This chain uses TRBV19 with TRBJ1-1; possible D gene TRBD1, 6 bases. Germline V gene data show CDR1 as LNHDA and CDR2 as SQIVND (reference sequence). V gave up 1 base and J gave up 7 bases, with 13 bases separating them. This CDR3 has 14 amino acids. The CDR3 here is CASSIAQGRFEAFF. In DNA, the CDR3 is TGTGCCAGTAGTATAGCGCAGGGGCGCTTTGAAGCTTTCTTT.

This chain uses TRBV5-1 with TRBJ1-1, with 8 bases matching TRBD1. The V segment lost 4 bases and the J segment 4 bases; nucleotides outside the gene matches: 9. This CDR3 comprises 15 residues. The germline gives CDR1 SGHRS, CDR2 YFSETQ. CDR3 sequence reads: CASSLQAQGGTEAFF. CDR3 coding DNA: TGCGCCAGCAGCCTACAAGCACAGGGGGGCACTGAAGCTTTCTTT.

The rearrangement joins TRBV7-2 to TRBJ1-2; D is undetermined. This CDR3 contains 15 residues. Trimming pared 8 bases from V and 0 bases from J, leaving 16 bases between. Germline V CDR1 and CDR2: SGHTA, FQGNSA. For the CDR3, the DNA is TGTGCCAGCGGCCTCGGAGTGTCAGCTAACTATGGCTACACCTTC. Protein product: CASGLGVSANYGYTF.

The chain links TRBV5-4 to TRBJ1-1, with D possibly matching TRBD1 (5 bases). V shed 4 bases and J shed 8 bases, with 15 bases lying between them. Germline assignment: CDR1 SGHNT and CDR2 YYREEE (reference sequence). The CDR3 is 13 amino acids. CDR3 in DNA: TGTGCCAGCAGCCGTCCCGGGACTGTAGAAGCTTTCTTT. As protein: CASSRPGTVEAFF.

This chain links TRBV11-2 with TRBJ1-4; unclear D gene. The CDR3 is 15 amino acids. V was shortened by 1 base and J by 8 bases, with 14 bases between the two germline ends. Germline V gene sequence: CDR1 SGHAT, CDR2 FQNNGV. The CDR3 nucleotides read TGTGCCAGCAGCTTAGGAAAGATCCGAGAGGAAAAACTGTTTTTT. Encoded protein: CASSLGKIREEKLFF.

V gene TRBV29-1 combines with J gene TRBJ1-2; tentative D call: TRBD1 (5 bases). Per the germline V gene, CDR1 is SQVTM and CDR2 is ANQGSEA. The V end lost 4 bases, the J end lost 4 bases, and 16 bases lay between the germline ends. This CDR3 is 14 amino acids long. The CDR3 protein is CSVALGGTRYGYTF. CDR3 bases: TGCAGCGTTGCTCTTGGGGGGACGCGCTATGGCTACACCTTC.

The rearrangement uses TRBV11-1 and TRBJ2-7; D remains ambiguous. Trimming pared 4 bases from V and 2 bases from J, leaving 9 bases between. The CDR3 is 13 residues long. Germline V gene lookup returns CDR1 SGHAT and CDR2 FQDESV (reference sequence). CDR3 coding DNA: TGTGCCAGCAGCTCAGACACAACCTACGAGCAGTACGTC. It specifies CASSSDTTYEQYV.

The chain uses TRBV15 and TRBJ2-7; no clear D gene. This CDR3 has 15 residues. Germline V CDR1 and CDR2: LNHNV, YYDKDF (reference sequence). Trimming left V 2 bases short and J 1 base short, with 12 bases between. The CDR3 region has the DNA TGTGCCACCAGCAGATCCTCCGAGAGGTCCTACGAGCAGTACTTC. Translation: CATSRSSERSYEQYF.